The T cell receptor (beta chain) described here comes from a study of identical twins. Each donor (without exception) was a healthy Caucasian. Study-wide points: Out-of-frame alpha sequences that twins shared showed excess low generation probability. Beta out-of-frame twin sharing showed a weaker excess.

The V end lost 2 bases, the J end lost 6 bases, and 17 bases lay between the germline ends. Germline V gene lookup returns CDR1 DFQATT and CDR2 SNEGSKA (reference sequence). This CDR3 has 14 amino acids. A universal primer binding site was introduced by template switching. The final cDNA contained unique molecular identifiers. TCRdb processed the 5' RACE reads anew with MiXCR; each CDR3 protein has one entry. The data contain more than 1.5 million distinct CDR3 sequences, less than 40% of them seen just once; the ten biggest clones take up over 0.25%. A word on this clonotype: Its antigen remains unidentified.

The sequence came from a newborn girl in good health. The genes are TRBV20-1 and TRBJ2-7; no firm D call. Sequencing used cord blood. The DNA for the CDR3 is TGCAGTGCTAGACCGGACGCGGTCCTGTCCGAGCAGTACTTC. Translation gives CSARPDAVLSEQYF.